The rows below give T cell receptor beta chains drawn from one sample of a study of human T cells and chemical hapten exposure. One entry per CDR3 protein, called by TCRdb with MiXCR from the 5' RACE reads. The sample has 130,000 or so distinct CDR3 sequences; 3.5% to 5% are singletons. The receptors were gathered from a female donor in good health. The CDR3 runs from the conserved cysteine through the conserved F or W. The order of the fields is CDR3 DNA, CDR3 protein, J gene, clone size, D gene, V gene. D genes are given only for firm matches. Only some rows state a clone size, as once, few, many or a class for expanded clones.

CDR3nt: TGCGCCAGCAGCCAAGAGGCGGGCCGCACCGGGGAGCTGTTTTTT
CDR3aa: CASSQEAGRTGELFF
j_gene: TRBJ2-2
abundance: few
d_gene: -
v_gene: TRBV4-1

CDR3nt: TGCGCCAGCCGTACCAGATCCCCGGCGGCCCCAAATGAAAAACTGTTTTTT
CDR3aa: CASRTRSPAAPNEKLFF
j_gene: TRBJ1-4
abundance: -
d_gene: -
v_gene: TRBV5-1

CDR3nt: TGTGCCAGCAGTGACTGGGAGAGAAATGAAAAACTGTTTTTT
CDR3aa: CASSDWERNEKLFF
j_gene: TRBJ1-4
abundance: few
d_gene: -
v_gene: TRBV25-1

CDR3nt: TGTGCCAGCAGTGAATCGAAAGATCCCTACAATGAGCAGTTCTTC
CDR3aa: CASSESKDPYNEQFF
j_gene: TRBJ2-1
abundance: many
d_gene: -
v_gene: TRBV25-1

CDR3nt: TGTGCCAGTAGTATAGGCTCCAGGACCGGCGAGACCCAGTACTTC
CDR3aa: CASSIGSRTGETQYF
j_gene: TRBJ2-5
abundance: many
d_gene: -
v_gene: TRBV19

CDR3nt: TGTGCCAGTGGGCCCCGGGCTACTAAACAGCCCCAGCATTTT
CDR3aa: CASGPRATKQPQHF
j_gene: TRBJ1-5
abundance: -
d_gene: -
v_gene: TRBV19

CDR3nt: TGTGCCAGCAGCTTATCCGGGACAGGGGGAGCAGATACGCAGTATTTT
CDR3aa: CASSLSGTGGADTQYF
j_gene: TRBJ2-3
abundance: many
d_gene: TRBD1
v_gene: TRBV7-2

CDR3nt: TGTGCCAGCTCACCACTCTCGGGGGGCGGAGAGACCCAGTACTTC
CDR3aa: CASSPLSGGGETQYF
j_gene: TRBJ2-5
abundance: many
d_gene: -
v_gene: TRBV18

CDR3nt: TGCGCCAGCAGCGTGGGGAACAGAGGCAATCAGCCCCAGCATTTT
CDR3aa: CASSVGNRGNQPQHF
j_gene: TRBJ1-5
abundance: many
d_gene: -
v_gene: TRBV10-2

CDR3nt: TGTGCCAGCAGCCAAATGGGGGGCGGGGGGCCTGAAGCTTTCTTT
CDR3aa: CASSQMGGGGPEAFF
j_gene: TRBJ1-1
abundance: many
d_gene: -
v_gene: TRBV5-4

CDR3nt: TGTGCCAGCAGCGTAGGTCTGATTTCCTACGAGCAGTACTTC
CDR3aa: CASSVGLISYEQYF
j_gene: TRBJ2-7
abundance: many
d_gene: -
v_gene: TRBV7-2

CDR3nt: TGTGCCAGCAGCCCGCATCTAGCGGGGGCTAGCCGGCAAGAGACCCAGTACTTC
CDR3aa: CASSPHLAGASRQETQYF
j_gene: TRBJ2-5
abundance: -
d_gene: TRBD2
v_gene: TRBV28

CDR3nt: TGTGCCAGCAGCACTGGACAGAGTCAGAACACCGGGGAGCTGTTTTTT
CDR3aa: CASSTGQSQNTGELFF
j_gene: TRBJ2-2
abundance: -
d_gene: -
v_gene: TRBV7-9

CDR3nt: TGTGCCAGCAGCCAGAAAGTTGGGACAGGTCCTAATGAAAAACTGTTTTTT
CDR3aa: CASSQKVGTGPNEKLFF
j_gene: TRBJ1-4
abundance: -
d_gene: TRBD1
v_gene: TRBV3-1

CDR3nt: TGCAGTGCTAGAGATGTCGGGGGGAGGACCTCGTACGAGCAGTACTTC
CDR3aa: CSARDVGGRTSYEQYF
j_gene: TRBJ2-7
abundance: many
d_gene: TRBD2
v_gene: TRBV20-1

CDR3nt: TGCAGCGTTGATGAGACAGGGCGTTACAATGAGCAGTTCTTC
CDR3aa: CSVDETGRYNEQFF
j_gene: TRBJ2-1
abundance: -
d_gene: TRBD1
v_gene: TRBV29-1

CDR3nt: TGTGCCAGCAGTGAATTGGGGCAGGGTATCGCTGAAGCTTTCTTT
CDR3aa: CASSELGQGIAEAFF
j_gene: TRBJ1-1
abundance: many
d_gene: -
v_gene: TRBV25-1

CDR3nt: TGTGCCAGCAGCTCGGATCGATTCGGACACCCCGCCAGCACAGATACGCAGTATTTT
CDR3aa: CASSSDRFGHPASTDTQYF
j_gene: TRBJ2-3
abundance: -
d_gene: -
v_gene: TRBV6-2/TRBV6-3

CDR3nt: TGCGCCAGCAGCCGGAACAGGGGTCCCTACGAGCAGTACTTC
CDR3aa: CASSRNRGPYEQYF
j_gene: TRBJ2-7
abundance: many
d_gene: TRBD1
v_gene: TRBV4-3

CDR3nt: TGTGCCAGCAGTGAATTGTCTAGCGGGGGGACCGAGCAGTACTTC
CDR3aa: CASSELSSGGTEQYF
j_gene: TRBJ2-7
abundance: many
d_gene: TRBD2
v_gene: TRBV2

CDR3nt: TGTGCCAGCAGGTTCCTAGCGGGGGGCAGGGATGAGCAGTTCTTC
CDR3aa: CASRFLAGGRDEQFF
j_gene: TRBJ2-1
abundance: many
d_gene: TRBD2
v_gene: TRBV7-3

CDR3nt: TGCGCCAGCAGCGAGGACGGCAATCAGCCCCAGCATTTT
CDR3aa: CASSEDGNQPQHF
j_gene: TRBJ1-5
abundance: many
d_gene: -
v_gene: TRBV5-1

CDR3nt: TGTGCCAGCAGCTTAGGTTCAGGGGGAAAACAGTTCTTC
CDR3aa: CASSLGSGGKQFF
j_gene: TRBJ2-1
abundance: many
d_gene: TRBD1
v_gene: TRBV7-9

CDR3nt: TGTGCCAGCAGTGAAGGCGGGGGGGTCTTGAATGAGCAGTTCTTC
CDR3aa: CASSEGGGVLNEQFF
j_gene: TRBJ2-1
abundance: -
d_gene: TRBD2
v_gene: TRBV25-1

CDR3nt: TGTGCCAGCAGTTACCTTTCCGGGACAGGGGGAAGGAATGAGCAGTTCTTC
CDR3aa: CASSYLSGTGGRNEQFF
j_gene: TRBJ2-1
abundance: many
d_gene: TRBD1
v_gene: TRBV6-5

CDR3nt: TGTGCCAGCAGCTTGGACAGGGCTATTTTGAACACTGAAGCTTTCTTT
CDR3aa: CASSLDRAILNTEAFF
j_gene: TRBJ1-1
abundance: many
d_gene: -
v_gene: TRBV5-4

CDR3nt: TGTGCCATCAGTGGGACAGGGGGCGAAGAGACCCAGTACTTC
CDR3aa: CAISGTGGEETQYF
j_gene: TRBJ2-5
abundance: many
d_gene: TRBD1
v_gene: TRBV10-3

CDR3nt: TGTGCCAGCAGCCAATTCTACGAGCAGTACTTC
CDR3aa: CASSQFYEQYF
j_gene: TRBJ2-7
abundance: -
d_gene: -
v_gene: TRBV7-2

CDR3nt: TGTGCCAGCAGCTTTAGGGTCATGAACACTGAAGCTTTCTTT
CDR3aa: CASSFRVMNTEAFF
j_gene: TRBJ1-1
abundance: many
d_gene: -
v_gene: TRBV13

CDR3nt: TGTGCCAGCAGCTCCTCGTACAGGGGGGGGGCCAGCAATGAGCAGTTCTTC
CDR3aa: CASSSSYRGGASNEQFF
j_gene: TRBJ2-1
abundance: many
d_gene: -
v_gene: TRBV13

CDR3nt: TGTGCCAGCAGCCCGTCAGGGTCAGGAAACACCATATATTTT
CDR3aa: CASSPSGSGNTIYF
j_gene: TRBJ1-3
abundance: many
d_gene: -
v_gene: TRBV27

CDR3nt: TGTGCCACCAGCAGAGGGGTTTACGAGACAGGGGCGAACACCGGGGAGCTGTTTTTT
CDR3aa: CATSRGVYETGANTGELFF
j_gene: TRBJ2-2
abundance: many
d_gene: TRBD1
v_gene: TRBV15

CDR3nt: TGTGCCACCAGATCGGGCCGCTCCAGCAATGAGCAGTTCTTC
CDR3aa: CATRSGRSSNEQFF
j_gene: TRBJ2-1
abundance: -
d_gene: -
v_gene: TRBV15

CDR3nt: TGTGCCAGCAGCCCCCGGGACAGGGGTCACAATGAGCAGTTCTTC
CDR3aa: CASSPRDRGHNEQFF
j_gene: TRBJ2-1
abundance: many
d_gene: TRBD1
v_gene: TRBV3-1

CDR3nt: TGTGCCATCAGTGAAAGGGACGGAGATATCTATGGCTACACCTTC
CDR3aa: CAISERDGDIYGYTF
j_gene: TRBJ1-2
abundance: many
d_gene: -
v_gene: TRBV10-3

CDR3nt: TGTGCCAGCAGCTTACCCCCCACGTCCAATGAGCAGTTCTTC
CDR3aa: CASSLPPTSNEQFF
j_gene: TRBJ2-1
abundance: many
d_gene: -
v_gene: TRBV7-9

CDR3nt: TGCAGTGCTACAGGCAGGCGGACTGAAGCTTTCTTT
CDR3aa: CSATGRRTEAFF
j_gene: TRBJ1-1
abundance: many
d_gene: -
v_gene: TRBV20-1

CDR3nt: TGTGCCAGCAGCCCGCTTGGGGCCTACGAGCAGTACTTC
CDR3aa: CASSPLGAYEQYF
j_gene: TRBJ2-7
abundance: many
d_gene: -
v_gene: TRBV13

CDR3nt: TGTGCCAGCAGTGCGCTAGCGGGACCGTCCTACAATGAGCAGTTCTTC
CDR3aa: CASSALAGPSYNEQFF
j_gene: TRBJ2-1
abundance: many
d_gene: TRBD2
v_gene: TRBV25-1

CDR3nt: TGTGCCAGCTCACCACCCGGCTACTCCGCGGGGGACGGGAACACCATATATTTT
CDR3aa: CASSPPGYSAGDGNTIYF
j_gene: TRBJ1-3
abundance: many
d_gene: -
v_gene: TRBV18

CDR3nt: TGTGCCAGCAGTTCTTTTCTCAGCGGGTCCTCCTACAATGAGCAGTTCTTC
CDR3aa: CASSSFLSGSSYNEQFF
j_gene: TRBJ2-1
abundance: many
d_gene: -
v_gene: TRBV6-6

CDR3nt: TGCGCCAGCAGCTCCGGAGGGGGTGGGGGCCCGTGTGGCGAGACCCAGTACTTC
CDR3aa: CASSSGGGGGPCGETQYF
j_gene: TRBJ2-5
abundance: -
d_gene: -
v_gene: TRBV5-1

CDR3nt: TGTGCCTGGAGTCTCCCAGCGGGGAGCGGGCAGTTCTTC
CDR3aa: CAWSLPAGSGQFF
j_gene: TRBJ2-1
abundance: many
d_gene: TRBD2
v_gene: TRBV30

CDR3nt: TGTGCCAGCAGGGATCGAAATCAGCCCCAGCATTTT
CDR3aa: CASRDRNQPQHF
j_gene: TRBJ1-5
abundance: many
d_gene: -
v_gene: TRBV27

CDR3nt: TGCAGTGCTAGTCAGGGGGGTCGCACTGAAGCTTTCTTT
CDR3aa: CSASQGGRTEAFF
j_gene: TRBJ1-1
abundance: few
d_gene: TRBD1
v_gene: TRBV20-1

CDR3nt: TGCGCCAGCAGCTTGTTCGGGACCCCCGGGGCCGGGGAGCTGTTTTTT
CDR3aa: CASSLFGTPGAGELFF
j_gene: TRBJ2-2
abundance: many
d_gene: -
v_gene: TRBV5-1

CDR3nt: TGTGCCAGCAGAACAGGGGGCGGCGATGGCTACACCTTC
CDR3aa: CASRTGGGDGYTF
j_gene: TRBJ1-2
abundance: many
d_gene: TRBD1
v_gene: TRBV6-5

CDR3nt: TGTGCCATCAGCCGGGCCTCCAATCAGCCCCAGCATTTT
CDR3aa: CAISRASNQPQHF
j_gene: TRBJ1-5
abundance: many
d_gene: -
v_gene: TRBV10-3

CDR3nt: TGTGCCAGCAGTGACCTAATTGGGCTTCGCGCCTATAGCTACACCTTC
CDR3aa: CASSDLIGLRAYSYTF
j_gene: TRBJ1-2
abundance: many
d_gene: -
v_gene: TRBV6-1

CDR3nt: TGTGCCAGCAGCTTGGCCTGGACAGGCACAGATACGCAGTATTTT
CDR3aa: CASSLAWTGTDTQYF
j_gene: TRBJ2-3
abundance: many
d_gene: -
v_gene: TRBV5-4

CDR3nt: TGTGCCAGCAGCCAAGATCATAGGAGGGCTAGCAATCAGCCCCAGCATTTT
CDR3aa: CASSQDHRRASNQPQHF
j_gene: TRBJ1-5
abundance: many
d_gene: -
v_gene: TRBV3-1

CDR3nt: TGTGCCAGCAGTTACCCCGTTGAGGGCAAAAACATTCAGTACTTC
CDR3aa: CASSYPVEGKNIQYF
j_gene: TRBJ2-4
abundance: many
d_gene: -
v_gene: TRBV6-5

CDR3nt: TGTGCCAGCAGTTTTGGGGGACAGGGCTACAATCAGCCCCAGCATTTT
CDR3aa: CASSFGGQGYNQPQHF
j_gene: TRBJ1-5
abundance: many
d_gene: TRBD1
v_gene: TRBV27